This TCR beta chain comes out of a study of T cell changes during pregnancy in multiple sclerosis. The repertoire was sequenced with immunoSEQ multiplex PCR; TCRdb's copy has only in-frame clones and lacks some. The sample holds roughly 38,000 clones; under 95% are singletons and the top ten take under 0.75%. This CDR3 contains 14 residues. CDR1 is SGHRS and CDR2 is YFSETQ in the germline V gene. V was pared by 5 bases and J by 2 bases, with 13 bases between. The receptor comes from a female donor in good health, enrolled as a control in a pregnancy study. Sequences were derived from CD4+ T cells from peripheral blood mononuclear cells, sampled in the second trimester of pregnancy. The rearrangement links TRBV5-1 to TRBJ2-5; a weak D match, TRBD1 (7 bases). The CDR3 spells CASRYGGQQETQYF. In nucleotides, the CDR3 is TGCGCCAGCAGATACGGGGGACAGCAAGAGACCCAGTACTTC.